The entry below gives a single TCR beta chain sequence along with its context. What it binds is not known. This record belongs to a study of identical twins. With template switching, a universal primer site was added, and the cDNA carried unique molecular identifiers. Via MiXCR, TCRdb re-called the 5' RACE reads, giving one row per CDR3 protein. This sample has under 300,000 distinct CDR3 sequences, with more than 12% found just once. Trimming shortened V by 5 bases and J by 3 bases, and 14 bases separated the two germline ends. CDR1 is LNHDA and CDR2 is SQIVND in the germline V gene (reference sequence). The CDR3 consists of 14 residues. General study findings and limits: Beta clonotypes that were abundant in cord blood contained fewer insertions, a pattern absent from memory repertoires. Twins shared out-of-frame alpha sequences with excess low generation probability. Beta out-of-frame sequences showed weaker excess sharing between twins.

The sequence derives from a woman under 30 in good health. The sample comprised memory (CD45RO+) T cells sorted from blood. The chain is built from TRBV19 and TRBJ2-7; D not resolved. The CDR3 protein is CASSGHLGGYEQYF. The CDR3 coding sequence is TGTGCCAGTAGTGGTCATTTGGGCGGCTACGAGCAGTACTTC.